The 9 T cell receptor beta chains listed next were all sequenced from one sample in a study of blood T cell repertoires in COVID-19. Data came from immunoSEQ multiplex PCR; TCRdb stores just in-frame clones and leaves some out. This sample yields 300,000 to 400,000 clones, of which about 90% are seen a single time; about 6% belongs to the top ten. The sequencing sample was made of peripheral blood. The receptors were sampled from a woman aged 45-59 years with COVID-19, enrolled during active disease.

The CDR3 protein is CASSPRTRGNGELFF. The CDR3 DNA is TGTGCCAGCAGCCCACGGACACGCGGGAACGGGGAGCTGTTTTTT. This sequence joins TRBV7-3 and TRBJ2-2; weak D call: TRBD2 (6 bases). The CDR3 is 15 residues long. CDR1 and CDR2 (germline): SGHTA, FQGTGA. V was trimmed by 5 bases and J by 7 bases, leaving 17 bases between them.

The chain has TRBV7-9 and TRBJ1-1; no clear D. The germline V and J ends were trimmed by 8 bases and 4 bases, with 23 bases remaining between them. The CDR3 contains 16 residues. Germline loops: CDR1 SEHNR, CDR2 FQNEAQ (reference sequence). CDR3 coding DNA: TGTGCCAGCTTGTTTGGGCAAAGCAGGCGACCCACTGAAGCTTTCTTT. It encodes CASLFGQSRRPTEAFF.

The chain combines TRBV3-1 (or the pseudogene TRBV3-2) with TRBJ1-1; 7 positions match TRBD1. The germline V gene has CDR1 LGHDT and CDR2 YNNKEL (reference sequence). J lost 4 bases, V lost 2 bases, and 7 bases had no gene match. The CDR3 length is 15 residues. The CDR3 nucleotides are TGTGCCAGCAGCCAACACAGGGGAGGAAGCACTGAAGCTTTCTTT. Translated: CASSQHRGGSTEAFF.

V gene TRBV28 combines with J gene TRBJ2-7; weak D call: TRBD1 (6 bases). Germline-derived CDR1 and CDR2 are MDHEN and SYDVKM. V dropped 5 bases and J dropped 2 bases, with 13 bases sitting between them. The CDR3 loop spans 14 amino acids. CDR3 protein: CASSPYREAYEQYF. The DNA for the CDR3 is TGTGCCAGCAGTCCCTACAGGGAAGCCTACGAGCAGTACTTC. The variable domain in full, completed from reference TRBV28 and TRBJ2-7, reads DVKVTQSSRYLVKRTGEKVFLECVQDMDHENMFWYRQDPGLGLRLIYFSYDVKMKEKGDIPEGYSVSREKKERFSLILESASTNQTSMYLCASSPYREAYEQYFGPGTRLTVT.

This clone turned up a few times. This chain uses TRBV4-3 with TRBJ1-2, with D maybe TRBD1 (5 bases). This CDR3 region has 15 residues. CDR1 LGHNA and CDR2 YSLEER come from the germline V gene. The V and J ends lost 0 bases and 4 bases respectively, with 12 bases between them. This CDR3 is CASSQDRVVFYGYTF. In DNA, the CDR3 is TGCGCCAGCAGCCAAGACAGGGTGGTGTTCTATGGCTACACCTTC.

The chain uses TRBV14 and TRBJ2-7, with 7 bases that match TRBD1. This CDR3 is built from 14 residues. With 4 bases clipped from V and 2 bases from J, the junction kept 5 bases outside the gene matches. The V gene's germline CDR1 is SGHDN and CDR2 FVKESK. The CDR3 region is CASSPRDSPYEQYF. DNA of the CDR3: TGTGCCAGCAGCCCCCGGGACAGCCCCTACGAGCAGTACTTC.

The chain carries TRBV6-4 and TRBJ2-3; D unresolved. This CDR3 is 13 amino acids long. Germline CDR1 and CDR2: MRHNA and SNTAGT. Trimming shortened V by 3 bases and J by 2 bases, and 6 bases separated the two germline ends. CDR3 nucleotide sequence: TGTGCCAGCAGTGAACAGCACACAGATACGCAGTATTTT. As protein: CASSEQHTDTQYF.

Remarks on this clone: This same CDR3 is encoded by further DNA sequences in the sample. J is TRBJ1-1 and V is TRBV5-1; D remains unclear. The CDR3 extends over 14 amino acids. V shed 0 bases and J shed 4 bases, with 10 bases lying between them. CDR1 and CDR2 (germline): SGHRS, YFSETQ. DNA for the CDR3: TGCGCCAGCAGCTTGGAAGGCGGAGGCACTGAAGCTTTCTTT. Translating it yields CASSLEGGGTEAFF.

This chain uses TRBV5-1 with TRBJ2-7; D gene uncertain. CDR3 length: 13 amino acids. V shed 0 bases and J shed 5 bases, with 9 bases lying between them. From germline, CDR1 is SGHRS and CDR2 YFSETQ. DNA for the CDR3: TGCGCCAGCAGCTTGGGGCCTTCGAACGAGCAGTACTTC. Residues: CASSLGPSNEQYF. The variable domain in full, completed from reference TRBV5-1 and TRBJ2-7, reads KAGVTQTPRYLIKTRGQQVTLSCSPISGHRSVSWYQQTPGQGLQFLFEYFSETQRNKGNFPGRFSGRQFSNSRSEMNVSTLELGDSALYLCASSLGPSNEQYFGPGTRLTVT.